The T cell receptor beta chain described here comes from a study of T cell changes during pregnancy in multiple sclerosis. This table comes from immunoSEQ multiplex PCR, and its TCRdb copy is limited to in-frame clones, with some not included. The sample contains some 100,000 clones, around 92% of which appear only once. CDR3 length: 12 residues. V gave up 3 bases and J gave up 9 bases, with 12 bases separating them. Per germline, CDR1 MDHEN and CDR2 SYDVKM. The clonotype was recovered from a female donor with multiple sclerosis, enrolled in a pregnancy study. The gene calls are TRBV28 and TRBJ2-7; D is uncertain. Sample: peripheral blood, taken before pregnancy. CDR3 nucleotides: TGTGCCAGCAGTTTGGATGACATAAGGCAGTACTTC. Its protein product is CASSLDDIRQYF. The full variable domain, completed using reference TRBV28 and TRBJ2-7, is DVKVTQSSRYLVKRTGEKVFLECVQDMDHENMFWYRQDPGLGLRLIYFSYDVKMKEKGDIPEGYSVSREKKERFSLILESASTNQTSMYLCASSLDDIRQYFGPGTRLTVT.